This T cell receptor (beta chain) comes out of a study of blood T cell repertoires in COVID-19. The repertoire was sequenced with immunoSEQ multiplex PCR; TCRdb's copy has only in-frame clones and lacks some. The sample carries under 200,000 clones, 70% to 85% recorded once. Those enrolled, adults aged roughly 18 to 90 years, came from 24 US areas. This TCR was recovered from an older woman in a cohort exposed to, infected with or recovered from COVID-19 (not recorded which). Specimen: PBMCs or T cells enriched from blood (not recorded which).

The CDR3 DNA is TGTGCCAGCAGAGACAGGGGCCACGAGCAGTACTTC. Protein sequence: CASRDRGHEQYF. This chain joins TRBV2 and TRBJ2-7; the match to TRBD1 covers 8 bases. V lost 6 bases and J lost 5; bases outside the gene matches: 3. Looked up from germline, CDR1 is SNHLY and CDR2 is FYNNEI. This CDR3 spans 12 amino acids.